The 23 T cell receptor beta chains given below trace back to one sample, sequenced in a study of CD8 T cells in ankylosing spondylitis. TCRdb reprocessed the 5' RACE reads via MiXCR and lists one record per CDR3 protein. The sample consists of around 150,000 distinct CDR3 sequences, more than 40% of them appearing once. The sample taken for sequencing was synovial fluid, either unsorted or a sorted T cell fraction (not recorded which). Source of these receptors: a male donor with ankylosing spondylitis.

This clonotype was observed at least ten times. CDR3 region: CASSLGSGKVSYNEQFF. In nucleotides, the CDR3 is TGTGCCAGCAGCTTAGGGTCGGGGAAAGTTTCCTACAATGAGCAGTTCTTC. V and J are TRBV7-8 and TRBJ2-1; perhaps TRBD2 as D (5 bases). The V end lost 1 base, the J end lost 1 base, and 14 bases lay between the germline ends. The CDR3 is 17 amino acids. Germline V gene lookup returns CDR1 SGHVS and CDR2 FQNEAQ.

The chain employs TRBV11-2 and TRBJ2-1; 11 bases map to TRBD2. Trimming cost V 3 bases and J 0 bases; bases outside gene matches: 1. The germline CDR1 and CDR2 sequences are SGHAT and FQNNGV. The length of the CDR3 is 16 residues. This CDR3 reads CASSFLAGGSYNEQFF. The CDR3 nucleotides read TGTGCCAGCAGCTTCCTAGCGGGAGGCTCCTACAATGAGCAGTTCTTC.

The genes are TRBV4-3 and TRBJ2-1; tentatively, D is TRBD1 (6 bases). V lost 1 base, J lost 2 bases, and 15 bases lay in between. The germline gives CDR1 LGHNA, CDR2 YSLEER. This CDR3 spans 17 amino acids. The CDR3 DNA follows: TGCGCCAGCAGCCAAGCTTTATACCAGGGGACCTACAATGAGCAGTTCTTC. It encodes CASSQALYQGTYNEQFF.

The V call is TRBV7-9, the J call TRBJ2-2; D not resolved. Germline CDR1 and CDR2: SEHNR and FQNEAQ (reference sequence). The CDR3 runs 16 residues. V lost 2 bases and J 0 bases, leaving 10 bases between the germline ends. For the CDR3, the DNA is TGTGCCAGCAGCTTACTAGGAGATACGAACACCGGGGAGCTGTTTTTT. Its protein is CASSLLGDTNTGELFF.

This clonotype was detected ten times or more. The chain combines TRBV7-9 with TRBJ1-1; 7 bases align to TRBD1. In germline, CDR1 is SEHNR, CDR2 FQNEAQ (reference sequence). The CDR3 is made up of 16 amino acids. The ends lost 5 bases at V and 3 bases at J; junction bases unmatched: 12. This CDR3 is CASSGWRGGQDTEAFF. CDR3 nucleotides: TGTGCCAGCAGCGGGTGGAGAGGGGGCCAGGACACTGAAGCTTTCTTT.

This clonotype was seen only a few times. The CDR3 nucleotides are TGTGCCAGCAGCCAAGAGGGAACAGGGGCTTCTTACGAGCAGTACTTC. It specifies CASSQEGTGASYEQYF. This chain links TRBV4-2 with TRBJ2-7; 7 bases align to TRBD1. Trimming took 0 bases from V and 4 from J; bases not matched to a gene: 9. The CDR3 is made up of 16 amino acids. Germline values: CDR1 LGHNA, CDR2 YNFKEQ.

The chain combines TRBV4-1 with TRBJ2-1; D tentatively reads TRBD1 or TRBD2 (6 bases each). This CDR3 spans 19 amino acids. The germline V and J ends were trimmed by 0 bases and 4 bases, with 22 bases remaining between them. CDR1 and CDR2 from the germline V gene are MGHRA and YSYEKL. The CDR3 sequence: CASSQDRSGGVLRYNEQFF. The CDR3, as DNA: TGCGCCAGCAGCCAAGATCGTTCCGGGGGCGTGTTAAGATACAATGAGCAGTTCTTC.

In its sample, this clonotype was seen a few times. The chain is built from TRBV4-1 and TRBJ2-4; 11 bases are a match to TRBD2. V was pared by 0 bases and J by 0 bases, with 10 bases of the junction left unmatched. Germline CDR1 reads MGHRA; CDR2 reads YSYEKL. CDR3 length equals 20 residues. CDR3 DNA sequence: TGCGCCAGCAGCCAAGATAGCCAACTAGCGGGGGACATAGCCAAAAACATTCAGTACTTC. The encoded protein is CASSQDSQLAGDIAKNIQYF.

This clonotype was seen ten or more times. The CDR3 DNA reads TGCGCCAGCAGTGAGTTCTTATACAGCACCTACGAGCAGTACTTC. Amino acid sequence: CASSEFLYSTYEQYF. The chain recombines TRBV10-2 with TRBJ2-7; D not certain. Trimming removed 1 base at V and 2 bases at J, with 12 bases between. The CDR3 is made up of 15 amino acids. CDR1 is WSHSY and CDR2 is SAAADI in the germline V gene.

This clonotype was seen just once. The CDR3 here is CASSSSSDGTGSWGYTF. CDR3 DNA: TGTGCCAGCAGCTCGTCTTCGGATGGGACAGGCTCCTGGGGCTACACCTTC. This rearrangement joins TRBV13 to TRBJ1-2, with 8 bases fitting TRBD1. The CDR3 spans 17 residues. The V gene end was trimmed by 4 bases and the J gene end by 8 bases; junction bases not matched to a gene: 18. Germline CDR1 and CDR2: PRHDT and FYEKMQ (reference sequence). Drawing the rest from reference TRBV13 and TRBJ1-2, the complete variable domain is AAGVIQSPRHLIKEKRETATLKCYPIPRHDTVYWYQQGPGQDPQFLISFYEKMQSDKGSIPDRFSAQQFSDYHSELNMSSLELGDSALYFCASSSSSDGTGSWGYTFGSGTRLTVV.

This clonotype was observed a few times. This chain links TRBV27 with TRBJ2-1, with TRBD2 as a possible D gene (5 bases). V was clipped by 3 bases and J by 0 bases, with 9 bases between them. In germline, CDR1 is MNHEY, CDR2 SMNVEV (reference sequence). The CDR3 is made up of 15 amino acids. This chain's CDR3 is CASSFGGHSYNEQFF. The CDR3 DNA reads TGTGCCAGCAGTTTCGGCGGGCACTCCTACAATGAGCAGTTCTTC.

The chain is built from TRBV6-5 and TRBJ2-2, with 9 bases aligning to TRBD2. J gave up 8 bases and V 0 bases, and 7 bases lay outside the gene matches. The CDR3 runs 16 residues. Germline CDR1 MNHEY, CDR2 SVGAGI. The CDR3 DNA sequence: TGTGCCAGCAGTTACTCGCGGGAGGGCCAAGGAGGGGAGCTGTTTTTT. Translation gives CASSYSREGQGGELFF.

The CDR3 DNA reads TGTGCCAGCAGTTCATGGGCTAGTTGGGGCTCACCCCTCCACTTT. It specifies CASSSWASWGSPLHF. The chain uses TRBV27 and TRBJ1-6, with a tentative D call TRBD1 (5 bases). In germline, CDR1 is MNHEY, CDR2 SMNVEV (reference sequence). Trimming shortened V by 4 bases and J by 10 bases, and 17 bases separated the two germline ends. There are 15 residues in the CDR3.

This clonotype has a handful of counts. The chain uses TRBV2 and TRBJ1-2; no firm D call. Trimming removed 3 bases at V and 4 bases at J, with 6 bases between. The CDR3 loop spans 12 amino acids. Germline CDR1 and CDR2: SNHLY and FYNNEI. The CDR3 nucleotides are TGTGCCAGCAGTGATGGTCTCTATGGCTACACCTTC. Protein product: CASSDGLYGYTF. The full variable domain, rest sourced from reference TRBV2 and TRBJ1-2, is EPEVTQTPSHQVTQMGQEVILRCVPISNHLYFYWYRQILGQKVEFLVSFYNNEISEKSEIFDDQFSVERPDGSNFTLKIRSTKLEDSAMYFCASSDGLYGYTFGSGTRLTVV.

This clonotype turned up a few times. The V and J genes are TRBV27 and TRBJ1-2; TRBD1 might be the D (5 bases). The length of the CDR3 is 15 residues. CDR1 is MNHEY and CDR2 is SMNVEV in the germline V gene (reference sequence). The V gene lost 6 bases and the J gene lost 3 bases, with 17 bases spanning the gap. The CDR3 DNA reads as TGTGCCAGCAGCTACGACAGCGAATCTCACTATGGCTACACCTTC. Its protein product is CASSYDSESHYGYTF.

The chain combines TRBV6-6 with TRBJ1-6; D not certain. This CDR3 is 12 amino acids long. CDR1 MNHNY and CDR2 SVGAGI come from the germline V gene (reference sequence). V was pared by 6 bases and J by 9 bases, with 9 bases between. CDR3 sequence (DNA): TGTGCCAGCAGGGTCGTCGGTTCACCCCTCCACTTT. This sequence encodes CASRVVGSPLHF.

There are many counts of this clonotype. The gene calls are TRBV5-1 and TRBJ1-1; tentatively, D is TRBD1 (6 bases). CDR3 size: 13 residues. Germline values: CDR1 SGHRS, CDR2 YFSETQ. Trimming pared 0 bases from V and 5 bases from J, leaving 8 bases between. CDR3 bases: TGCGCCAGCAGCTTGGGGGGGGCGACTGAAGCTTTCTTT. It is translated as CASSLGGATEAFF.

This sequence joins TRBV6-5 and TRBJ1-1; possibly TRBD1 for D (5 bases). The germline gives CDR1 MNHEY, CDR2 SVGAGI. Trimming left V 2 bases short and J 10 bases short, with 17 bases between. CDR3 size: 14 residues. The CDR3 nucleotides are TGTGCCAGCAGTTACCCGACCCGGACACATGGAGCTTTCTTT. It codes for CASSYPTRTHGAFF.

The chain combines TRBV27 with TRBJ2-7; 11 nucleotides agree with TRBD1. This CDR3 contains 14 residues. V lost 2 bases, J lost 5 bases, and 2 bases stayed unmatched. Per germline, CDR1 MNHEY and CDR2 SMNVEV (reference sequence). The CDR3 DNA follows: TGTGCCAGCAGTTTAGGGACAGGGGGGCACGAGCAGTACTTC. It encodes CASSLGTGGHEQYF.

The chain couples TRBV12-3 or TRBV12-4 to TRBJ1-2, with D unresolved. Trimming pared 0 bases from V and 4 bases from J, leaving 9 bases between. The CDR3 is 14 residues long. This chain's CDR3 is CASSLAQSSYGYTF. For the CDR3, the DNA is TGTGCCAGCAGTTTAGCGCAAAGCTCCTATGGCTACACCTTC.

The V and J genes are TRBV12-3 or TRBV12-4 and TRBJ2-1; the D gene is possibly TRBD1 (5 bases). Trimming took 3 bases from V and 9 from J, leaving 9 bases between them. The CDR3 extends over 12 amino acids. CDR3 coding DNA: TGTGCCAGCAGTTTGGACAAGCTTGAGCAGTTCTTC. Translating gives CASSLDKLEQFF.

This CDR3 reads CASSGGGREPYNEQFF. The CDR3 bases are TGTGCCAGCAGCGGGGGGGGGCGCGAACCCTACAATGAGCAGTTCTTC. The chain joins TRBV5-5 to TRBJ2-1, with a tentative D call TRBD2 (7 bases). The length of the CDR3 is 16 residues. V lost 4 bases and J lost 2, with 16 bases in between. Germline assignment: CDR1 SGHKS and CDR2 YYEKEE (reference sequence).

The rearrangement links TRBV2 to TRBJ1-2; D unresolved. Germline V gives CDR1 SNHLY, CDR2 FYNNEI. V was pared by 7 bases and J by 5 bases, with 23 bases between. The CDR3 totals 16 residues. DNA of the CDR3: TGTGCCAGCACCCCAGCGGGTTTCGTTCCCTTATATGGCTACACCTTC. It specifies CASTPAGFVPLYGYTF.